A single sample gave rise to the 32 T cell receptor beta chains below, sequenced in a study of early T cells in non-severe SARS-CoV-2 infection. TCRdb processed the 5' RACE reads anew with MiXCR; each CDR3 protein has one entry. The sample lists roughly 51,000 distinct CDR3 sequences, 7% to 8% occurring once. Sequenced: whole blood. Every receptor here comes from an adult who was a healthcare worker with PCR-confirmed SARS-CoV-2 infection or an uninfected control (not recorded which).

Concerning this clonotype: This clone may be a read error of a much larger clone one base away. The chain is built from TRBV10-3 and TRBJ2-3; D remains unclear. CDR1 and CDR2 (germline): ENHRY, SYGVKD. This CDR3 contains 12 residues. CDR3 nucleotide sequence: TGTGCCGTCAGTGAGGGCACAGATACGCAGTATTTT. This codes for CAVSEGTDTQYF.

The chain recombines TRBV28 with TRBJ1-5; possibly TRBD1 for D (6 bases). This CDR3 spans 15 amino acids. Deletions cut 1 base from V and 2 bases from J, with 9 bases between. Germline CDR1 MDHEN, CDR2 SYDVKM. The CDR3 loop is CASSLSGARNQPQHF. The DNA for the CDR3 is TGTGCCAGCAGTTTATCAGGGGCCCGCAATCAGCCCCAGCATTTT.

This chain links TRBV7-9 with TRBJ2-2; 14 bases are shared with TRBD2. Germline values: CDR1 SEHNR, CDR2 FQNEAQ (reference sequence). The V gene end was trimmed by 4 bases and the J gene end by 4 bases; junction bases not matched to a gene: 2. This CDR3 contains 16 residues. DNA for the CDR3: TGTGCCAGCAGCTCCGGACTAGCGGGGGGCACCGGGGAGCTGTTTTTT. The encoded protein is CASSSGLAGGTGELFF.

This clonotype was observed many times. The J gene is TRBJ2-1, the V gene TRBV28; 11 nucleotides line up with TRBD2. Germline V CDR1 and CDR2: MDHEN, SYDVKM. J gave up 4 bases and V 5 bases, and 7 bases lay outside the gene matches. This CDR3 is 16 amino acids long. The DNA for the CDR3 is TGTGCCAGCAGTGGAGTAGCGGGGGGGTCATACAATGAGCAGTTCTTC. Translation: CASSGVAGGSYNEQFF.

There are many counts of this clonotype. The chain links TRBV4-3 to TRBJ1-1; D unresolved. V lost 1 base and J lost 0, with 6 bases in between. Per germline, CDR1 LGHNA and CDR2 YSLEER. This CDR3 contains 14 residues. This chain's CDR3 is CASSQVTMNTEAFF. CDR3 nucleotide sequence: TGCGCCAGCAGCCAAGTAACGATGAACACTGAAGCTTTCTTT.

V and J are TRBV12-3 or TRBV12-4 and TRBJ1-1; D is possibly TRBD1 (5 bases). The germline V and J ends were trimmed by 4 bases and 10 bases, with 22 bases remaining between them. CDR3 length: 15 residues. Written as DNA, the CDR3 is TGTGCCAGCAGTTCCGCTTCTGGGGTCGGGGGTACAGCTTTCTTT. This encodes CASSSASGVGGTAFF.

The chain uses TRBV7-2 and TRBJ2-3, with D perhaps TRBD2 (5 bases). There are 15 residues in the CDR3. V was clipped by 2 bases and J by 0 bases, with 9 bases between them. The germline V gene encodes CDR1 SGHTA and CDR2 FQGNSA. CDR3 sequence reads: CASSLSRTSTDTQYF. CDR3 bases: TGTGCCAGCAGCTTATCACGGACTAGCACAGATACGCAGTATTTT.

This clonotype was counted at least ten times. The chain has TRBV2 and TRBJ1-2; D is unresolved. Looked up from germline, CDR1 is SNHLY and CDR2 is FYNNEI. V lost 2 bases and J lost 8, with 3 bases in between. This CDR3 spans 10 amino acids. The chain's CDR3 is CASSESGYTF. In DNA, the CDR3 is TGTGCCAGCAGTGAAAGCGGCTACACCTTC.

This clonotype showed up many times. J is TRBJ1-5 and V is TRBV4-3; no definite D call. The CDR3 length is 16 residues. Per the germline V gene, CDR1 is LGHNA and CDR2 is YSLEER. V lost 0 bases, J lost 3 bases, and 12 bases lay in between. CDR3 amino acids: CASSQDLNSFNQPQHF. CDR3 sequence (DNA): TGCGCCAGCAGCCAAGATCTGAACAGCTTCAATCAGCCCCAGCATTTT.

This chain connects TRBV6-1 to TRBJ1-1; tentative D call: TRBD1 (6 bases). From germline, CDR1 is MNHNS and CDR2 SASEGT. V lost 4 bases, J lost 7 bases, and 10 bases lay in between. CDR3 length: 12 amino acids. This CDR3 is CASSATGIEAFF. In nucleotides, the CDR3 is TGTGCCAGCAGTGCAACAGGGATTGAAGCTTTCTTT.

This clonotype has a count of ten or more. This rearrangement joins TRBV12-3 or TRBV12-4 to TRBJ2-7, with 10 bases identical to TRBD2. The length of the CDR3 is 16 residues. The ends lost 3 bases at V and 2 bases at J; junction bases unmatched: 7. CDR3 coding DNA: TGTGCCAGCAGTTTGATAGCCGGGACTAGCGCCTACGAGCAGTACTTC. Residues: CASSLIAGTSAYEQYF.

This clonotype is labeled medium-sized (0.01 to 0.1%). The chain joins TRBV28 to TRBJ1-2; a possible D gene is TRBD1 (6 bases). CDR3 length equals 14 residues. The V end lost 3 bases, the J end lost 8 bases, and 16 bases lay between the germline ends. Germline CDR1 reads MDHEN; CDR2 reads SYDVKM. The CDR3 reads CASSFPLGGWGYTF. The CDR3 DNA is TGTGCCAGCAGTTTCCCTCTAGGGGGATGGGGCTACACCTTC.

This clonotype was counted a few times. V usage is TRBV12-3 or TRBV12-4 and J usage is TRBJ2-5; D unresolved. Trimming removed 9 bases from V and 1 base from J, with 9 bases in between. The CDR3 is 12 residues long. The CDR3 sequence: CASKRTQETQYF. In DNA, the CDR3 is TGTGCCAGTAAACGGACCCAAGAGACCCAGTACTTC.

This clonotype was seen repeatedly, ten times or more. V is TRBV27 and J is TRBJ2-1; D is possibly TRBD1 or TRBD2 (5 bases each). Germline-derived CDR1 and CDR2 are MNHEY and SMNVEV (reference sequence). V shed 6 bases and J shed 5 bases, with 14 bases lying between them. This CDR3 has 14 amino acids. This CDR3 reads CASSPGTINNEQFF. CDR3 sequence (DNA): TGTGCCAGCAGCCCCGGGACCATAAACAATGAGCAGTTCTTC.

This clonotype was found a few times. CDR3 coding DNA: TGTGCCAGCAGTGCGGACAACTACGAGCAGTACTTC. It translates to CASSADNYEQYF. The chain uses TRBV27 and TRBJ2-7; maybe TRBD1 (5 bases). Per the germline V gene, CDR1 is MNHEY and CDR2 is SMNVEV (reference sequence). The CDR3 is 12 residues long. The V and J ends lost 5 bases and 3 bases respectively, with 8 bases between them.

In this sample, this clonotype turned up many times. This chain's CDR3 is CASSRQGAGNSPLHF. CDR3 bases: TGTGCCAGCAGCCGACAGGGGGCAGGTAATTCACCCCTCCACTTT. The rearrangement links TRBV13 to TRBJ1-6; TRBD1 matches 10 bases. V lost 5 bases to trimming and J lost 6 bases; unmatched junction nucleotides: 4. The CDR3 loop spans 15 amino acids. Germline CDR1 and CDR2: PRHDT and FYEKMQ (reference sequence). Supplemented by reference TRBV13 and TRBJ1-6, the full variable domain reads AAGVIQSPRHLIKEKRETATLKCYPIPRHDTVYWYQQGPGQDPQFLISFYEKMQSDKGSIPDRFSAQQFSDYHSELNMSSLELGDSALYFCASSRQGAGNSPLHFGNGTRLTVT.

Ten or more counts support this clonotype. The chain joins TRBV20-1 to TRBJ2-1, with TRBD2 as a possible D gene (5 bases). CDR1 DFQATT and CDR2 SNEGSKA come from the germline V gene (reference sequence). This CDR3 has 12 residues. The ends were cut back, 5 bases at V and 7 bases at J, with 12 bases in the middle. CDR3 amino acids: CSAPDWTNEQFF. CDR3 nucleotides: TGCAGTGCTCCGGACTGGACTAATGAGCAGTTCTTC.

This clonotype was counted at least ten times. This chain connects TRBV27 to TRBJ1-5; D not certain. Germline V lookup: CDR1 MNHEY, CDR2 SMNVEV (reference sequence). Trimming left V 4 bases short and J 3 bases short, with 13 bases between. The CDR3 has 15 residues. The CDR3 nucleotides are TGTGCCAGCAGTTCAAAACGGCTACTCAATCAGCCCCAGCATTTT. This gives the protein CASSSKRLLNQPQHF.

The gene calls are TRBV12-3 or TRBV12-4 and TRBJ2-2; tentative D call: TRBD1 (6 bases). Trimming took 7 bases from V and 7 from J, leaving 16 bases between them. CDR3 length: 14 residues. DNA of the CDR3: TGTGCCAGCAACCTCCAGGGGAAGGGCGGGGAGCTGTTTTTT. Its protein is CASNLQGKGGELFF.

This clonotype was found a few times. V is TRBV15 and J is TRBJ2-2, with D unclear. The CDR3 extends over 14 amino acids. V lost 0 bases and J lost 1, with 3 bases in between. Germline values: CDR1 LNHNV, CDR2 YYDKDF (reference sequence). CDR3 region: CATSRDRNTGELFF. The CDR3 nucleotides read TGTGCCACCAGCAGAGACAGGAACACCGGGGAGCTGTTTTTT.

This clonotype was seen many times. The chain carries TRBV2 and TRBJ1-1; D ambiguous. This CDR3 spans 13 amino acids. The germline gives CDR1 SNHLY, CDR2 FYNNEI. Trimming shortened V by 7 bases and J by 3 bases, and 12 bases separated the two germline ends. The CDR3 nucleotides are TGTGCCAGCAATAGAGGGCGGGACACTGAAGCTTTCTTT. This sequence encodes CASNRGRDTEAFF.

This clonotype was counted at least ten times. This sequence joins TRBV18 and TRBJ1-1; D is possibly TRBD1 (6 bases). V was shortened by 4 bases and J by 0 bases, with 9 bases between the two germline ends. The CDR3 covers 14 residues. In germline, CDR1 is KGHSH, CDR2 LQKENI. CDR3 DNA sequence: TGTGCCAGCTCACGAGACAGGATGAACACTGAAGCTTTCTTT. Protein sequence: CASSRDRMNTEAFF.

This clonotype has more than one count but fewer than ten. The rearrangement links TRBV7-8 to TRBJ2-7; 7 positions agree with TRBD1. This CDR3 spans 16 amino acids. CDR1 and CDR2 from the germline V gene are SGHVS and FQNEAQ. Trimming took 0 bases from V and 3 from J; bases not matched to a gene: 8. The DNA for the CDR3 is TGTGCCAGCAGCTTAGCGATGATAGGGGGCATCTACGAGCAGTACTTC. Its protein product is CASSLAMIGGIYEQYF. The variable domain in full, completed from reference TRBV7-8 and TRBJ2-7, reads GAGVSQSPRYKVAKRGQDVALRCDPISGHVSLFWYQQALGQGPEFLTYFQNEAQLDKSGLPSDRFFAERPEGSVSTLKIQRTQQEDSAVYLCASSLAMIGGIYEQYFGPGTRLTVT.

This clonotype has a handful of counts. The V call is TRBV6-2 or TRBV6-3, the J call TRBJ1-5; 7 bases match TRBD1. The CDR3 is made up of 14 amino acids. V lost 6 bases and J lost 4; bases outside the gene matches: 6. CDR1 and CDR2 from the germline V gene are MNHEY and SVGEGT. The CDR3 DNA sequence: TGTGCCAGCAGGAAGGGACAGAGAAATCAGCCCCAGCATTTT. Translation: CASRKGQRNQPQHF.

This clonotype was observed many times. The V gene is TRBV20-1, the J gene TRBJ1-5; D possibly corresponds to TRBD1 (6 bases). Germline CDR1 reads DFQATT; CDR2 reads SNEGSKA (reference sequence). The CDR3 is 15 amino acids. The V end lost 1 base, the J end lost 6 bases, and 16 bases lay between the germline ends. The CDR3 DNA sequence: TGCAGTGCTAGAGCGGGACAACAAGGCGGTCAGCCCCAGCATTTT. It codes for CSARAGQQGGQPQHF.

This clonotype was found a few times. This chain links TRBV12-3 or TRBV12-4 with TRBJ2-2; 9 bases are shared with TRBD1. Losses at the gene ends were 5 bases for V and 8 bases for J; bases not matched to a gene: 15. This CDR3 has 17 amino acids. The CDR3 nucleotides read TGTGCCAGCAGTCACCACACCGGGACAGGGAGCCGAGGGGAGCTGTTTTTT. Translating it yields CASSHHTGTGSRGELFF.

This clonotype was seen ten or more times. The chain is built from TRBV18 and TRBJ1-1; a possible D gene is TRBD1 (5 bases). With 4 bases removed from V and 6 bases from J, the gap between germline ends came to 15 bases. This CDR3 has 14 amino acids. Germline V lookup: CDR1 KGHSH, CDR2 LQKENI. Here the CDR3 reads CASSRLGDYAEAFF. Written as DNA, the CDR3 is TGTGCCAGCTCACGGTTGGGGGATTACGCTGAAGCTTTCTTT. Complete variable domain (other parts from reference TRBV18 and TRBJ1-1): NAGVMQNPRHLVRRRGQEARLRCSPMKGHSHVYWYRQLPEEGLKFMVYLQKENIIDESGMPKERFSAEFPKEGPSILRIQQVVRGDSAAYFCASSRLGDYAEAFFGQGTRLTVV.

The gene calls are TRBV20-1 and TRBJ2-4, with a tentative D call TRBD2 (5 bases). CDR1 is DFQATT and CDR2 is SNEGSKA in the germline V gene (reference sequence). V was cut by 6 bases and J by 1 base, with 13 bases left in between. This CDR3 comprises 14 residues. This chain's CDR3 is CSARGQEAKNIQYF. CDR3 bases: TGCAGTGCCCGAGGGCAGGAGGCCAAAAACATTCAGTACTTC.

The sample holds many counts of this clonotype. The genes are TRBV9 and TRBJ2-7; 7 nucleotides align to TRBD1. The CDR3 has 15 residues. Germline trimming cut 3 bases from V and 5 bases from J; bases unmatched to any gene: 11. Germline loops: CDR1 SGDLS, CDR2 YYNGEE. In nucleotides, the CDR3 is TGTGCCAGCAGCGCTAAGACAGGGACATTCGACGAGCAGTACTTC. It translates to CASSAKTGTFDEQYF.

Many counts were recorded for this clonotype. J is TRBJ1-5 and V is TRBV5-5, with D unresolved. This CDR3 is 15 amino acids long. V was shortened by 2 bases and J by 0 bases, with 9 bases between the two germline ends. From germline, CDR1 is SGHKS and CDR2 YYEKEE (reference sequence). The DNA of the CDR3 is TGTGCCAGCAGCTTTTCTGATTATAGCAATCAGCCCCAGCATTTT. Its translation: CASSFSDYSNQPQHF.

The chain recombines TRBV20-1 with TRBJ1-5; TRBD1 aligns across 8 bases. Germline V CDR1 and CDR2: DFQATT, SNEGSKA (reference sequence). V trimming: 5 bases; J trimming: 3 bases; junction bases outside the gene matches: 6. The CDR3 contains 14 residues. The CDR3: CSARQGRDNQPQHF. DNA of the CDR3: TGCAGTGCTCGACAGGGGAGGGACAATCAGCCCCAGCATTTT.

This clonotype occurred many times. V gene TRBV5-6 combines with J gene TRBJ1-1, with D unresolved. Germline V CDR1 and CDR2: SGHDT, YYEEEE. The CDR3 is 13 residues long. With 0 bases removed from V and 3 bases from J, the gap between germline ends came to 6 bases. CDR3: CASSLGVHTEAFF. The CDR3 DNA sequence: TGTGCCAGCAGCTTGGGGGTACACACTGAAGCTTTCTTT.